This T cell receptor (beta chain) was documented in a study of metastatic and nonmetastatic thyroid tumors. Patients were all untreated before their thyroid surgery. TCRdb re-analyzed the PCR reads using MiXCR. Here the sample spans more than 12,000 clones, around 4% being singletons. The CDR3 loop spans 15 amino acids. The V gene's germline CDR1 is MDHEN and CDR2 SYDVKM. V lost 5 bases to trimming and J lost 3 bases; unmatched junction nucleotides: 6. This clonotype originated in a female donor with papillary thyroid cancer or a benign thyroid nodule (not recorded which). Some clones in this sample may be carry-over from other donors' samples. The chain couples TRBV28 to TRBJ2-7; 11 nucleotides align to TRBD1. Specimen: tumor tissue. CDR3 residues: CASSPPGQGDYEQYF. In DNA, the CDR3 is TGTGCCAGCAGTCCCCCGGGACAGGGGGACTACGAGCAGTACTTC.